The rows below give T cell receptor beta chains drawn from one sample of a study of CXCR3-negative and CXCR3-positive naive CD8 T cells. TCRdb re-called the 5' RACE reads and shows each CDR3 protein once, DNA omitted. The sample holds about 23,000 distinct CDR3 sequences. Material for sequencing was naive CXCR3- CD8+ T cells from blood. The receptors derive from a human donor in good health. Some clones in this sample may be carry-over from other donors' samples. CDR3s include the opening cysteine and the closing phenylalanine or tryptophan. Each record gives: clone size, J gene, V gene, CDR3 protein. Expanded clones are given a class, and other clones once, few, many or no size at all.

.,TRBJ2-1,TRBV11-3,CASSPGRGPIYNEQFF
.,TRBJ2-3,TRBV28,CASSPMLGADTQYF
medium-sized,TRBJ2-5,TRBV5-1,CASSFGETQYF
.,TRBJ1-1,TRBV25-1,CASSESGNTEAFF
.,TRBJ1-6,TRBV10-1,CASSEKHVLHF
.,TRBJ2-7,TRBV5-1,CASSLGVSGGTYEQYF
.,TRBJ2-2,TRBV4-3,CASSQGSVLMLGTGELFF
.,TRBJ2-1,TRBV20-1,CSGSGGPDYNEQFF
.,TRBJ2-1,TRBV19,CASSIGWLSYNEQFF
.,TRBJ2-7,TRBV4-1,CASSLGQGSSYEQYF
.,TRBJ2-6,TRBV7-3,CASSLKYGQGALPGANVLTF
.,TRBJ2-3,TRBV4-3,CASSPIPPGTESTDTQYF
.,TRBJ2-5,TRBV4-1,CASSQEPLQTQYF
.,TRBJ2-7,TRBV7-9,CASSLAQGHEQYF
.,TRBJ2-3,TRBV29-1,CSVDRLAGTDTQYF
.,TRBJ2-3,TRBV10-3,CAISGNTGSTDTQYF
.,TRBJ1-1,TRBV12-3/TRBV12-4,CASSPDAGGAEAFF
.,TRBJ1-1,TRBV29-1,CSVEDRFGERTEAFF
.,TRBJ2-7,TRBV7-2,CASSLAAISLSYEQYF
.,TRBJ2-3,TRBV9,CASSVGPSGSTDTQYF
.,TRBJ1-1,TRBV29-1,CSGGQGANTEAFF
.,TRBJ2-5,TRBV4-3,CASSQDPLETQYF
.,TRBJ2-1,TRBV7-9,CASSPLGNEQFF
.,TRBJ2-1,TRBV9,CASSLPTSGGSYNEQLF
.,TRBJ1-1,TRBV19,CASSIKAGNEAFF
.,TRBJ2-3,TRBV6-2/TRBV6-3,CASRGLAGGYTDTQYF
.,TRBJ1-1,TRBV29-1,CSVESELNTEAFF
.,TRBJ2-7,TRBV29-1,CSVEGRETYEQYF
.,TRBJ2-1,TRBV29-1,CSVGGQDRGNEQFF
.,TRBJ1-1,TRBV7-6,CASSRRPMVDTEAFF
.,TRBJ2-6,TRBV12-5,CASGVRDLLSGANVLTF
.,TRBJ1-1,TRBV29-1,CSVVGSMNTEAFF
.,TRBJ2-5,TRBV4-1,CASSEITSARETQYF
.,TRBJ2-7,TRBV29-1,CSVVGEGEQYF
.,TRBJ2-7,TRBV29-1,CSVGLSGTPYEQYF
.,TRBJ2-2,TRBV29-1,CSVEDQVVAGELFF
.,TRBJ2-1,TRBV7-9,CASSLGDASGHSSEQFF
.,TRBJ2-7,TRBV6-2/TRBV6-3,CASSYSSGTYEQYF
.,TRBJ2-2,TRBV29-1,CSVEIGGGATGELFF
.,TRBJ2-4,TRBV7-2,CASSNWGRAQLAKNIQYF
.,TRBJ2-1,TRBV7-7,CASSPRGDGDSYYSSYNEQFF
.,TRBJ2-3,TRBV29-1,CSVAGFEDTQYF